This TCR beta chain was obtained from a study of control samples from healthy donors and cancer patients. Germline V gene sequence: CDR1 SGHAT, CDR2 FQNNGV. Trimming left V 5 bases short and J 6 bases short, with 7 bases between. The CDR3 sequence is 11 residues long. Some clones are missing from TCRdb's copy, which holds only in-frame ones; the method was immunoSEQ multiplex PCR. This table has about 130,000 clones, around 94% appearing once. This chain joins TRBV11-2 and TRBJ1-2; D not certain. The receptor's source is a man at least 80 years old with head and neck cancer. Material: PBMCs. The CDR3 reads CASSLQDGYTF. For the CDR3, the DNA is TGTGCCAGCAGCCTCCAGGATGGCTACACCTTC. The full variable domain, in which reference TRBV11-2 and TRBJ1-2 provide the parts outside the CDR3, is EAGVAQSPRYKIIEKRQSVAFWCNPISGHATLYWYQQILGQGPKLLIQFQNNGVVDDSQLPKDRFSAERLKGVDSTLKIQPAKLEDSAVYLCASSLQDGYTFGSGTRLTVV.